This is a list of T cell receptor beta chains from one sample in a study of CD8+ T cells in alopecia areata. Profiling relied on immunoSEQ multiplex PCR, and the TCRdb table lists in-frame clones only, not all of them. The table records around 19,000 clones, roughly 60% of them present only once. The source material was CD4+ Tregs sorted from blood. Receptors originate from a human donor with alopecia areata. Each CDR3 is given with its conserved first and last residue. Clone size is not always given. Where it is, it says once, few, many or a class for expanded clones.

TRBJ2-7 | TRBV4-3 | . | CASSQGLALPYEQYF
TRBJ2-1 | TRBV6-9 | . | CASSLPTVDNEQFF
TRBJ2-2 | TRBV7-9 | few | CASSRGRGGANTGELFF
TRBJ1-5 | TRBV7-2 | . | CASSLVYSQYSNQPQHF
TRBJ2-2 | TRBV30 | . | CAWSLIQGNTGELFF
TRBJ2-6 | TRBV18 | . | CASSPYRASSGANVLTF
TRBJ2-7 | TRBV2 | . | CASSEATGNSYEQYF
TRBJ1-2 | TRBV5-1 | . | CASSFGQANYGYTF
TRBJ2-3 | TRBV5-4 | . | CASSLTLGQSTDTQYF
TRBJ1-5 | TRBV18 | . | CASSPINSNQPQHF
TRBJ1-2 | TRBV6-6 | few | CASRSPRGYTF
TRBJ1-1 | TRBV7-8 | . | CASSHGGGTEAFF
TRBJ1-5 | TRBV7-8 | few | CASSLFSGDSQPQHF
TRBJ2-3 | TRBV5-5 | . | CASTIGTDTQYF
TRBJ1-1 | TRBV29-1 | . | CSVAATGREAFF
TRBJ1-6 | TRBV9 | . | CASSVGQANSPLHF
. | TRBV6-5 | . | CASSPSGNSYEQYF
TRBJ1-1 | TRBV29-1 | . | CSVVEGIRTEAFF
TRBJ2-2 | TRBV29-1 | once | CSVAFGGRSTGELFF
TRBJ2-5 | TRBV28 | . | CASGRQQFRRKGEETQYF
TRBJ1-1 | TRBV19 | few | CASSNRQGRAFF
TRBJ2-1 | TRBV5-1 | . | CASSLRQRGGRDEQFF
TRBJ2-2 | TRBV19 | . | CAISGTGSGELFF